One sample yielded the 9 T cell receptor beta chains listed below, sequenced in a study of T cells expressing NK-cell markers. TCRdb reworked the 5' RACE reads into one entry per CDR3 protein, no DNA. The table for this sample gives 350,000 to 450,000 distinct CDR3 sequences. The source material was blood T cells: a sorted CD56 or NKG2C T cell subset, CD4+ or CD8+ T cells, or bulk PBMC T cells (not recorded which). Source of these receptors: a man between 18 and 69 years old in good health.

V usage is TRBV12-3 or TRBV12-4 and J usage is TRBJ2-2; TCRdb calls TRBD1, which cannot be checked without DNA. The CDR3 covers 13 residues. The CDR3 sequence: CASRNTGSGELFF.

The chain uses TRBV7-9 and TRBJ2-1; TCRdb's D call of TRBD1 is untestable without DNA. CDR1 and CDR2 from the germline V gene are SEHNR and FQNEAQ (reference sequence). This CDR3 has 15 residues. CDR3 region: CASSLARLAQGEQFF.

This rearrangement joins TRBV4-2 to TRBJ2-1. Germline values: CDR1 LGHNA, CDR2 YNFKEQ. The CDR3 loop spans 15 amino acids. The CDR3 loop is CASSQDKSFNDEQFF.

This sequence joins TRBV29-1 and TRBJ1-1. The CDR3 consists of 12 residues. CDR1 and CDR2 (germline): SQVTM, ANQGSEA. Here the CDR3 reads CSVSRGSTEAFF.

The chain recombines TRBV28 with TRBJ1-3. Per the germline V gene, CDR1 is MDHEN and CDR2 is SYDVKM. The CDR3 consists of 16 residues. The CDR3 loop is CASRSLWQGSGNTIYF.

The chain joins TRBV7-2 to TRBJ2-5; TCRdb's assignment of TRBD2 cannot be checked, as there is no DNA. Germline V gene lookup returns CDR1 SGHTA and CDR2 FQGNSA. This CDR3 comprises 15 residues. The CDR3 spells CASSSTGTYKETQYF. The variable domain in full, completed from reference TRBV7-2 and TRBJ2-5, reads GAGVSQSPSNKVTEKGKDVELRCDPISGHTALYWYRQSLGQGLEFLIYFQGNSAPDKSGLPSDRFSAERTGGSVSTLTIQRTQQEDSAVYLCASSSTGTYKETQYFGPGTRLLVL.

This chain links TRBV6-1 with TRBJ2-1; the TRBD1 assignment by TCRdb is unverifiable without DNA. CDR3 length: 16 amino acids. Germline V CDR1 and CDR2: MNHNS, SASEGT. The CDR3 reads CASSEAFRGRGNEQFF.

CDR3 sequence reads: CASRWWNTGELFF. This chain links TRBV2 with TRBJ2-2. CDR1 and CDR2 (germline): SNHLY, FYNNEI. The length of the CDR3 is 13 residues.

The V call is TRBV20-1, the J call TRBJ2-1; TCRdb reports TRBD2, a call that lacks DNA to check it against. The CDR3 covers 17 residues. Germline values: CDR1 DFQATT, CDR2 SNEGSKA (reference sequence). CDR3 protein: CSARGLAGGVAYNEQFF.